Presented here are 15 T cell receptor beta chains from one specimen sequenced in a study of cytomegalovirus exposure and HLA in healthy donors. Primers for the PCR totalled 60 Vbeta and 13 Jbeta. Sequencing was performed with immunoSEQ multiplex PCR; in TCRdb, only in-frame clones are kept and a portion is missing. The table shows roughly 120,000 clones, with more than 60% occurring only once. The sample comprised PBMCs. Receptor source: a woman aged 40 to 50 in good health and CMV-seropositive.

The V gene is TRBV7-7, the J gene TRBJ2-1; 7 nucleotides line up with TRBD1. The CDR3 has 13 residues. V shed 3 bases and J 9 bases; nucleotides not matched to a gene: 5. In germline, CDR1 is SSHAT, CDR2 FNYEAQ (reference sequence). This chain's CDR3 is CASSLQGDTEQFF. The CDR3 nucleotides are TGTGCCAGCAGCTTGCAGGGGGACACTGAGCAGTTCTTC.

V gene TRBV5-5 combines with J gene TRBJ1-2; TRBD1 agrees at 8 bases. The trim removed 5 bases at V and 4 bases at J, leaving 4 bases unmatched. This CDR3 has 13 residues. Germline V lookup: CDR1 SGHKS, CDR2 YYEKEE (reference sequence). The CDR3 is CASRLDRGYGYTF. The DNA for the CDR3 is TGTGCCAGCAGACTAGACAGGGGCTATGGCTACACCTTC. Together with reference TRBV5-5 and TRBJ1-2, the CDR3 gives the full variable domain: DAGVTQSPTHLIKTRGQQVTLRCSPISGHKSVSWYQQVLGQGPQFIFQYYEKEERGRGNFPDRFSARQFPNYSSELNVNALLLGDSALYLCASRLDRGYGYTFGSGTRLTVV.

The chain couples TRBV5-1 to TRBJ2-5; TRBD2 might be the D (5 bases). Germline CDR1 and CDR2: SGHRS and YFSETQ. Trimming took off 5 bases at V and 0 bases at J, with 8 bases between the two ends. This CDR3 contains 13 residues. The CDR3 loop reads CASRPRDQETQYF. CDR3 coding DNA: TGCGCCAGCAGGCCGAGGGACCAAGAGACCCAGTACTTC.

The V call is TRBV19, the J call TRBJ2-3; the D gene is possibly TRBD2 (6 bases). Germline-derived CDR1 and CDR2 are LNHDA and SQIVND (reference sequence). This CDR3 has 16 amino acids. Trimming took off 3 bases at V and 3 bases at J, with 16 bases between the two ends. CDR3 residues: CASSMGRGSWTDTQYF. The CDR3 region has the DNA TGTGCCAGTAGTATGGGGCGGGGTTCTTGGACAGATACGCAGTATTTT.

The rearrangement uses TRBV7-9 and TRBJ1-1; possibly TRBD1 for D (6 bases). CDR1 is SEHNR and CDR2 is FQNEAQ in the germline V gene (reference sequence). Between the trimmed V and J ends, which lost 5 bases and 0 bases, there was a span of 10 bases. The CDR3 is 14 residues long. Here the CDR3 DNA reads TGTGCCAGCAGCCCAGGGGCGATGAACACTGAAGCTTTCTTT. It translates to CASSPGAMNTEAFF.

J is TRBJ1-5 and V is TRBV9, with a tentative D call TRBD1 (6 bases). The CDR3 has 15 amino acids. Trimming shortened V by 0 bases and J by 1 base, and 8 bases separated the two germline ends. CDR1 is SGDLS, CDR2 YYNGEE, per germline. The CDR3 protein is CASSVGTASNQPQHF. For the CDR3, the DNA is TGTGCCAGCAGCGTAGGGACAGCCAGCAATCAGCCCCAGCATTTT.

V gene TRBV30 combines with J gene TRBJ1-6; D is uncertain. Germline V lookup: CDR1 GTSNPN, CDR2 SVGIG (reference sequence). This CDR3 is built from 14 residues. Trimming stripped 1 base from V and 10 bases from J, with 14 bases between. The CDR3 nucleotides are TGTGCCTGGAGTGCGGGAAGAGGGAAATCACCCCTCCACTTT. Its translation is CAWSAGRGKSPLHF.

V and J are TRBV7-9 and TRBJ1-1, with D unclear. Trimming removed 6 bases at V and 1 base at J, with 15 bases between. CDR3 size: 15 residues. Germline V gene data show CDR1 as SEHNR and CDR2 as FQNEAQ (reference sequence). This CDR3 is CASSSTSTRNTEAFF. In DNA form, the CDR3 reads TGTGCCAGCAGTTCGACAAGTACTAGGAACACTGAAGCTTTCTTT.

Comments on this clone: One end of the junction fails to match germline, which may point to a read error. This chain uses TRBV20-1 with TRBJ1-2, with a possible D match to TRBD1 (5 bases). CDR1 is DFQATT and CDR2 is SNEGSKA in the germline V gene (reference sequence). The CDR3 is 8 residues long. CDR3: CSARPGPF. The DNA of the CDR3 is TGCAGTGCTAGACCAGGGCCTTTT.

The V call is TRBV19, the J call TRBJ2-7; TRBD1 matches 9 bases. From germline, CDR1 is LNHDA and CDR2 SQIVND (reference sequence). There are 15 residues in the CDR3. Trimming removed 7 bases from V and 1 base from J; junction bases left unmatched: 8. CDR3 in DNA: TGTGCCAGTAAAGCTGGACAGGGGCCTTCCTACGAGCAGTACTTC. Protein sequence: CASKAGQGPSYEQYF. Full variable domain (outside the CDR3, taken from reference TRBV19 and TRBJ2-7): DGGITQSPKYLFRKEGQNVTLSCEQNLNHDAMYWYRQDPGQGLRLIYYSQIVNDFQKGDIAEGYSVSREKKESFPLTVTSAQKNPTAFYLCASKAGQGPSYEQYFGPGTRLTVT.

The gene calls are TRBV6-1 and TRBJ2-7; 7 bases map to TRBD1. J lost 4 bases, V lost 3 bases, and 6 bases had no gene match. Germline assignment: CDR1 MNHNS and CDR2 SASEGT. The CDR3 has 14 amino acids. The DNA of the CDR3 is TGTGCCAGCAGTGATTGGGGACAGCGTTACGAGCAGTACTTC. Encoded protein: CASSDWGQRYEQYF.

This clone was seen just once. The chain recombines TRBV7-3 with TRBJ2-7; 11 bases are a match to TRBD2. The V and J ends lost 0 bases and 0 bases, in that order; junction bases with no gene match: 4. CDR3 size: 17 residues. In germline, CDR1 is SGHTA, CDR2 FQGTGA. The CDR3 DNA follows: TGTGCCAGCAGCTTAACCGGGACTAGCGGAACCTCCTACGAGCAGTACTTC. The encoded protein is CASSLTGTSGTSYEQYF.

The chain links TRBV9 to TRBJ1-3; 10 bases agree with TRBD1. V shed 2 bases and J 4 bases; nucleotides not matched to a gene: 12. This CDR3 is built from 18 residues. Germline V gene data show CDR1 as SGDLS and CDR2 as YYNGEE. The CDR3 nucleotides are TGTGCCAGCAGCGTTGGGACAGGGGTGAAGTTCTCCGGAAACACCATATATTTT. Translating it yields CASSVGTGVKFSGNTIYF.

The rearrangement links TRBV28 to TRBJ1-1; 7 bases map to TRBD1. Germline V CDR1 and CDR2: MDHEN, SYDVKM. This CDR3 region has 13 residues. The trim removed 6 bases at V and 5 bases at J, leaving 6 bases unmatched. This chain's CDR3 is CASRGQVTTEAFF. As DNA, the CDR3 is TGTGCCAGCAGAGGACAGGTCACGACTGAAGCTTTCTTT.

The CDR3 region is CASSLRRNTEAFF. CDR3 nucleotides: TGTGCCAGCAGTCTTCGCAGGAACACTGAAGCTTTCTTT. The chain uses TRBV27 and TRBJ1-1, with D unclear. The CDR3 is 13 amino acids. Between the trimmed V and J ends, which lost 5 bases and 1 base, there was a span of 8 bases. Germline CDR1 reads MNHEY; CDR2 reads SMNVEV (reference sequence).